A selection of T cell receptor beta chains follows, all from one sample in a study of memory CD4+ T cells and cytomegalovirus serostatus. Here immunoSEQ multiplex PCR was the method, and the copy in TCRdb shows in-frame clones only, minus some. The top ten clones hold 0.88% of a sample with 50,000 to 75,000 clones, 80% to 85% of them seen once. The source material was memory CD4+ T cells from blood. Receptor source: an adult in good health and CMV-seronegative. The conserved cysteine and the conserved F or W are not part of the CDR3 here.

TRBV2	TRBJ1-3	ASMGPGQGIPGNTIY
TRBV7-8	TRBJ2-7	ASSTRDTLYEQY
TRBV30	TRBJ1-3	AWSGGQGRPNTIY
TRBV5-6	TRBJ2-3	ASSLDRRRPDTQY
TRBV18	TRBJ2-1	ASSFRQGVNNEQF
TRBV5-4	TRBJ2-1	ASSSRGPSYNEQF
TRBV30	TRBJ1-2	AWSVGGDGYT
TRBV5-6	TRBJ1-4	ASSLVGTEDEKLF
TRBV6-1	TRBJ1-2	ASSDHRGGNTNYGYT
TRBV19	TRBJ1-3	ASSIVASGSGNTIY
TRBV6-6	TRBJ2-7	ASTIEGTGAYEQY
TRBV4-1	TRBJ2-2	ASSPRQGAATGELF
TRBV5-4	TRBJ2-3	ASSYGASTDTQY
TRBV30	TRBJ2-1	AWSVLGGGVTNPF
TRBV5-6	TRBJ2-5	ASTHATGGRVTQY
TRBV5-1	TRBJ1-2	ASSFDPAGGYT
TRBV2	TRBJ1-6	ASSEVTGAVRDSPLH
TRBV6-6	TRBJ2-7	ASSGTSYEQY
TRBV19	TRBJ1-2	ASTLSGFGYT
TRBV2	TRBJ2-4	ASSGPGTAQNIQY
TRBV2	TRBJ2-7	ASSTWGGEQY
TRBV27	TRBJ2-7	ASSKRGGGYEQY
TRBV28	TRBJ2-2	ASSSAGTRTGELF
TRBV5-4	TRBJ2-2	ASSRTSGNTGELF
TRBV5-1	TRBJ2-7	ASSLDSLSYEQY
TRBV5-6	TRBJ2-7	ASSLQGYHEQY